This TCR beta chain was captured by sequencing in a study of blood T cell repertoires in COVID-19. Data came from immunoSEQ multiplex PCR; TCRdb stores just in-frame clones and leaves some out. The profile shows fewer than 35,000 clones, 90% to 95% of them singletons. V was clipped by 2 bases and J by 2 bases; unmatched bases: 2. Germline CDR1 and CDR2: KGHSH and LQKENI. This CDR3 comprises 15 residues. V gene TRBV18 combines with J gene TRBJ1-2; 10 bases fit TRBD1. Input material: peripheral blood. This TCR was recovered from a man in his sixties with acute or convalescent COVID-19. This CDR3 is CASSPRTGGNYGYTF. The DNA for the CDR3 is TGTGCCAGCTCACCAAGGACAGGGGGGAACTATGGCTACACCTTC.